The TCR beta chain under discussion was sequenced for a study of cytomegalovirus exposure and HLA in healthy donors. Points from the study as a whole: The authors listed over 150 TCR beta chains as cytomegalovirus-associated. According to a later analysis, TCR clusters from the first cohort tended to co-occur in the roughly 120 validation repertoires. Among TCR sequences, most were rare, though some public TCRs appeared in many donors.

TCRdb's table, derived via immunoSEQ multiplex PCR, lists solely in-frame clones and lacks some. The sample contains about 120,000 clones, approximately 90% of which appear only once. The CDR3 runs 15 residues. Germline V gene sequence: CDR1 SGHTA, CDR2 FQGNSA. Trimming at V came to 6 bases and at J to 4 bases, leaving 8 bases not matched to a gene. This clone was detected a few times. What it binds is not known. The sequence came from a man between 18 and 35 years old in good health and CMV-seropositive. The sample was PBMCs. The chain employs TRBV7-2 and TRBJ2-7, with TRBD2 matching 11 bases. As DNA, the CDR3 is TGTGCCAGCAGACTAGGACTAGCGGGTGGGTACGAGCAGTACTTC. It is translated as CASRLGLAGGYEQYF. Full variable domain (outside the CDR3, taken from reference TRBV7-2 and TRBJ2-7): GAGVSQSPSNKVTEKGKDVELRCDPISGHTALYWYRQSLGQGLEFLIYFQGNSAPDKSGLPSDRFSAERTGGSVSTLTIQRTQQEDSAVYLCASRLGLAGGYEQYFGPGTRLTVT.